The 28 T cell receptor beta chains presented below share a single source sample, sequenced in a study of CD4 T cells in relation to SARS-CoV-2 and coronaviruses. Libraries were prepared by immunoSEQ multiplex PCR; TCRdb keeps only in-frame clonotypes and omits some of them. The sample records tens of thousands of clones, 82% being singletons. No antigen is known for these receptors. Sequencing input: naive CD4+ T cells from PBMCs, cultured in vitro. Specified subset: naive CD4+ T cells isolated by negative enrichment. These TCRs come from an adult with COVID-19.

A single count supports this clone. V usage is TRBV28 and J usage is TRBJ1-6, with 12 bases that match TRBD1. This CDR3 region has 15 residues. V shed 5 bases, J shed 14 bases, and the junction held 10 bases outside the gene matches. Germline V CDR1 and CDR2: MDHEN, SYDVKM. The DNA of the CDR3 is TGTGCCAGCAGTATGGCCGGGACAGGGGGCCACACCCTCCACTTT. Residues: CASSMAGTGGHTLHF.

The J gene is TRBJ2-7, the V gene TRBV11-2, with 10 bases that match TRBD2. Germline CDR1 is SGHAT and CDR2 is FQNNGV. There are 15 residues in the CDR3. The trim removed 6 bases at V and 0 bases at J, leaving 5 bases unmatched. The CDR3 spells CASRVLAGSSYEQYF. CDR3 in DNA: TGTGCCAGCAGGGTACTAGCGGGGAGCTCCTACGAGCAGTACTTC.

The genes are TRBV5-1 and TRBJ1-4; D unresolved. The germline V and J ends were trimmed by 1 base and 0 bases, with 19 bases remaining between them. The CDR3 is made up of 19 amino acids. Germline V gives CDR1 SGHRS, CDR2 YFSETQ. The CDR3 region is CASSLRGSTTESTNEKLFF. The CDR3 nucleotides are TGCGCCAGCAGCTTGCGGGGAAGTACGACGGAATCAACTAATGAAAAACTGTTTTTT. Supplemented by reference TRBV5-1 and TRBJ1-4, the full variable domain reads KAGVTQTPRYLIKTRGQQVTLSCSPISGHRSVSWYQQTPGQGLQFLFEYFSETQRNKGNFPGRFSGRQFSNSRSEMNVSTLELGDSALYLCASSLRGSTTESTNEKLFFGSGTQLSVL.

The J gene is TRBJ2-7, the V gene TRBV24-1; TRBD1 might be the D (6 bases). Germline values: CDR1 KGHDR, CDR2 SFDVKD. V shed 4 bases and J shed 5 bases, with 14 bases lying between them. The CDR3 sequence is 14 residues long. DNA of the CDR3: TGTGCCACCAGTGACCCAAGGGGGAGCGACGAGCAGTACTTC. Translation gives CATSDPRGSDEQYF.

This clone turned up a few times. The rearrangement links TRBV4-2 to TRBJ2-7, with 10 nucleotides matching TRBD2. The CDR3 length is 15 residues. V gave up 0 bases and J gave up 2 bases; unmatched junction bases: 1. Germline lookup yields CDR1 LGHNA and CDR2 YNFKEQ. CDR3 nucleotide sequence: TGTGCCAGCAGCCAAGAACTAGCGGGGCCCTACGAGCAGTACTTC. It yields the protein CASSQELAGPYEQYF.

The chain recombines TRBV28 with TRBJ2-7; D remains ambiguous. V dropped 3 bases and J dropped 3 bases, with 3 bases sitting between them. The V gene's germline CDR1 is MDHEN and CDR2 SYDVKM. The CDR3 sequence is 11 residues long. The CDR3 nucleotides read TGTGCCAGCAGTTTCCACTACGAGCAGTACTTC. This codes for CASSFHYEQYF.

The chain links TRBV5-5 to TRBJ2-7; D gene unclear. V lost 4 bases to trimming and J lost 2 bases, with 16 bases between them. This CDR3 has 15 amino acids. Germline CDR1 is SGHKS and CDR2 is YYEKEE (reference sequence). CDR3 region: CASSPSRWSAYEQYF. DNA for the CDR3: TGTGCCAGCAGCCCATCTAGGTGGTCCGCCTACGAGCAGTACTTC.

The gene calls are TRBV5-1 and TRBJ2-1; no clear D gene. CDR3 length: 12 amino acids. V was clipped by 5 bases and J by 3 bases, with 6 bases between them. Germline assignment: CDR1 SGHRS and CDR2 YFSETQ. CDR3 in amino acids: CASRQIYNEQFF. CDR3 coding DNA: TGCGCCAGCAGACAGATCTACAATGAGCAGTTCTTC.

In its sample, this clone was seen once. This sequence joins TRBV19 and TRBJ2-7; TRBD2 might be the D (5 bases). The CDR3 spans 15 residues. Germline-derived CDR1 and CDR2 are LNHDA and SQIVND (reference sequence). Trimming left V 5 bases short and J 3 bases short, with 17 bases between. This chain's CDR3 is CASSETSDYLYEQYF. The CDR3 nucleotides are TGTGCCAGTAGTGAAACCAGTGACTACCTCTACGAGCAGTACTTC.

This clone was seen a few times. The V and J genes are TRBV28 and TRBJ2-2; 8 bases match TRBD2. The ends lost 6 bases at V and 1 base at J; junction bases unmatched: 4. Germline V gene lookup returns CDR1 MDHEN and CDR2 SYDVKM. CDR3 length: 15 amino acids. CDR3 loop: CASSPAGGNTGELFF. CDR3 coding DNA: TGTGCCAGCAGCCCGGCGGGGGGGAACACCGGGGAGCTGTTTTTT.

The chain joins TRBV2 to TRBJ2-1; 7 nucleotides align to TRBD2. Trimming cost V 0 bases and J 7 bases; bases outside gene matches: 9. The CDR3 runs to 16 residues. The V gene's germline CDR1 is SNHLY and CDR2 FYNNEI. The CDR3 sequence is CASSEAWREPLNEQFF. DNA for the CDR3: TGTGCCAGCAGTGAAGCATGGCGGGAGCCTTTGAATGAGCAGTTCTTC.

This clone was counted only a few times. CDR3 nucleotides: TGTGCCAGCAGCTTAGATGGCGGGACTAACACCGGGGAGCTGTTTTTT. Translated, it gives CASSLDGGTNTGELFF. The chain links TRBV7-9 to TRBJ2-2; the D gene is possibly TRBD2 (6 bases). Per germline, CDR1 SEHNR and CDR2 FQNEAQ (reference sequence). CDR3 length: 16 residues. V was trimmed by 1 base and J by 2 bases, leaving 11 bases between them. Based on the CDR3 plus reference TRBV7-9 and TRBJ2-2, the full variable domain is DTGVSQNPRHKITKRGQNVTFRCDPISEHNRLYWYRQTLGQGPEFLTYFQNEAQLEKSRLLSDRFSAERPKGSFSTLEIQRTEQGDSAMYLCASSLDGGTNTGELFFGEGSRLTVL.

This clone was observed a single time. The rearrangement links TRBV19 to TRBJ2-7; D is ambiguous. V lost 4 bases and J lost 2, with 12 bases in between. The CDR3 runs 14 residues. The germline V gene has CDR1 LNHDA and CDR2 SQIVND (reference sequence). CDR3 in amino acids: CASSNPKKTYEQYF. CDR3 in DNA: TGTGCCAGTAGTAATCCTAAGAAGACCTACGAGCAGTACTTC.

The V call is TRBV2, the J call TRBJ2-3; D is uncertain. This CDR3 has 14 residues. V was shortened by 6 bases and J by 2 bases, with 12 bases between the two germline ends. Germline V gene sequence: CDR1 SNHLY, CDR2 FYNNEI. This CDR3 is CASRDRVFTDTQYF. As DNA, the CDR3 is TGTGCCAGCAGGGACCGGGTATTCACAGATACGCAGTATTTT.

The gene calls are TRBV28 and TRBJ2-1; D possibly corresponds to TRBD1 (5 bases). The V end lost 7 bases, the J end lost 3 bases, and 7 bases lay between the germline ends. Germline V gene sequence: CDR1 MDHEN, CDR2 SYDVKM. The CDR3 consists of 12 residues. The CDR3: CASTTGYNEQFF. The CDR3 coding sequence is TGTGCCAGCACCACAGGCTACAATGAGCAGTTCTTC.

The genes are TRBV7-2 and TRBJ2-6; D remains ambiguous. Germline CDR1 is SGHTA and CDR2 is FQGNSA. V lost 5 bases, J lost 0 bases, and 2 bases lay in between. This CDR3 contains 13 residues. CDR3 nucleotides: TGTGCCAGCAGCCCCTCTGGGGCCAACGTCCTGACTTTC. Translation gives CASSPSGANVLTF. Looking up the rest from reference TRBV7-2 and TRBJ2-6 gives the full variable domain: GAGVSQSPSNKVTEKGKDVELRCDPISGHTALYWYRQSLGQGLEFLIYFQGNSAPDKSGLPSDRFSAERTGGSVSTLTIQRTQQEDSAVYLCASSPSGANVLTFGAGSRLTVL.

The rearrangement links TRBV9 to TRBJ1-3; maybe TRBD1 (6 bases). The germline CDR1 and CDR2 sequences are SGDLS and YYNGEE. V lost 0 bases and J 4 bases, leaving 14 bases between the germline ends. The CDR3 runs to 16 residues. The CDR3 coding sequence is TGTGCCAGCAGCGTAGGTCCTCAGGGGCCCGGAAACACCATATATTTT. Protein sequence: CASSVGPQGPGNTIYF.

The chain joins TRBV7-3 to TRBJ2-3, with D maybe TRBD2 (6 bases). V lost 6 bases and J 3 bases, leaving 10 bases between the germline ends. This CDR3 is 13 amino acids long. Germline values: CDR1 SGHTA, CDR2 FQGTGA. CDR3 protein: CASSGGLTDTQYF. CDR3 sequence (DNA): TGTGCCAGCAGTGGAGGGTTGACAGATACGCAGTATTTT.

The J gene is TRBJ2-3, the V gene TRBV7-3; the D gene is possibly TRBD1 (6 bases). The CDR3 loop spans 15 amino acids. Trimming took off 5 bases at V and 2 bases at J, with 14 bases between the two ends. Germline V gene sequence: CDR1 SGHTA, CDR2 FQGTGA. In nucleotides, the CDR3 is TGTGCCAGCAGCCCCGAGGACAGATTCACAGATACGCAGTATTTT. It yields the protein CASSPEDRFTDTQYF.

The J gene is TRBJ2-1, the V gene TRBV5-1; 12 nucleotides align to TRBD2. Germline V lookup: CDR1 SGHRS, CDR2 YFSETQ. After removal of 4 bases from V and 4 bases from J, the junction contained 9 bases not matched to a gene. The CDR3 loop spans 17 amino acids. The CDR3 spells CASSRRTSGDIYNEQFF. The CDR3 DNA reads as TGCGCCAGCAGCCGTCGGACTAGCGGGGACATTTACAATGAGCAGTTCTTC.

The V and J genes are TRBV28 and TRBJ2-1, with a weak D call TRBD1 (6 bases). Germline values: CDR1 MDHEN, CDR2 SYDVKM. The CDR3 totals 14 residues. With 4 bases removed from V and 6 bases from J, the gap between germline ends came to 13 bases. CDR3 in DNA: TGTGCCAGCAGTTCCTCACGACAGGTCAATGAGCAGTTCTTC. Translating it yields CASSSSRQVNEQFF.

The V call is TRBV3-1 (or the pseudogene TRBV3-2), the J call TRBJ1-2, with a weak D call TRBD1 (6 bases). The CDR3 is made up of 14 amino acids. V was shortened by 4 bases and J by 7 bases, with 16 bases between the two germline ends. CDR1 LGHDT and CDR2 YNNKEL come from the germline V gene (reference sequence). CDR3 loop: CASSPSQGSSGYTF. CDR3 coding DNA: TGTGCCAGCAGCCCTTCACAGGGTTCGAGTGGCTACACCTTC.

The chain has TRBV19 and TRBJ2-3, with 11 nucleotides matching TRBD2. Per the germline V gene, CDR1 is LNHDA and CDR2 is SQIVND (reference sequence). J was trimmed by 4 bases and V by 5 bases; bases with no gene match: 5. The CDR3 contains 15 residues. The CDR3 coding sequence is TGTGCCAGTAGTCAAACTAGCGGGGGACCAGATACGCAGTATTTT. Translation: CASSQTSGGPDTQYF.

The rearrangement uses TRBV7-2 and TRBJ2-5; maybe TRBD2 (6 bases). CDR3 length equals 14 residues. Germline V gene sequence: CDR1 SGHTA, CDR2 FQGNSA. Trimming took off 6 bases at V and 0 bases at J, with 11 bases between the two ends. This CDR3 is CASSRDSNQETQYF. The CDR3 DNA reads TGTGCCAGCAGTAGGGACTCAAACCAAGAGACCCAGTACTTC.

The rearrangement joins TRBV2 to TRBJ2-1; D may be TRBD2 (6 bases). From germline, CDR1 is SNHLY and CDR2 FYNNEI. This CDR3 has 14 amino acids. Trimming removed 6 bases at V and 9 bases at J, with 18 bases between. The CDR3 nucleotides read TGTGCCAGCAGCATACTTGGGGGGTTCAGTGAGCAGTTCTTC. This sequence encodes CASSILGGFSEQFF. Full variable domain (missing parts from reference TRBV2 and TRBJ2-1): EPEVTQTPSHQVTQMGQEVILRCVPISNHLYFYWYRQILGQKVEFLVSFYNNEISEKSEIFDDQFSVERPDGSNFTLKIRSTKLEDSAMYFCASSILGGFSEQFFGPGTRLTVL.

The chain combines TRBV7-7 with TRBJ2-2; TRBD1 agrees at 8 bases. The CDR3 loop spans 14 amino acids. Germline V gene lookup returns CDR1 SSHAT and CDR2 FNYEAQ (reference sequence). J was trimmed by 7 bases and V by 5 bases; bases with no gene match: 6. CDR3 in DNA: TGTGCCAGCAGCCCGGGACAGGCCCTCGGGGAGCTGTTTTTT. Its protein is CASSPGQALGELFF.

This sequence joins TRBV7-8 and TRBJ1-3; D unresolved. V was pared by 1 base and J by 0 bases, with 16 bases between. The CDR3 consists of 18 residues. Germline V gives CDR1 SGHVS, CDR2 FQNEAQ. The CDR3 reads CASSLVRTRSPSGNTIYF. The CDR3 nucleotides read TGTGCCAGCAGCTTAGTCAGGACGAGAAGCCCCTCTGGAAACACCATATATTTT.

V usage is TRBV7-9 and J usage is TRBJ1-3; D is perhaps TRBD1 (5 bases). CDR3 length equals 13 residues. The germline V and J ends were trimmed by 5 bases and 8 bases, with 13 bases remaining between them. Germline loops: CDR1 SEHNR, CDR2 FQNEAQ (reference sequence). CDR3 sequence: CASSLGGGDTIYF. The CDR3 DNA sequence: TGTGCCAGCAGCCTGGGGGGAGGAGACACCATATATTTT.